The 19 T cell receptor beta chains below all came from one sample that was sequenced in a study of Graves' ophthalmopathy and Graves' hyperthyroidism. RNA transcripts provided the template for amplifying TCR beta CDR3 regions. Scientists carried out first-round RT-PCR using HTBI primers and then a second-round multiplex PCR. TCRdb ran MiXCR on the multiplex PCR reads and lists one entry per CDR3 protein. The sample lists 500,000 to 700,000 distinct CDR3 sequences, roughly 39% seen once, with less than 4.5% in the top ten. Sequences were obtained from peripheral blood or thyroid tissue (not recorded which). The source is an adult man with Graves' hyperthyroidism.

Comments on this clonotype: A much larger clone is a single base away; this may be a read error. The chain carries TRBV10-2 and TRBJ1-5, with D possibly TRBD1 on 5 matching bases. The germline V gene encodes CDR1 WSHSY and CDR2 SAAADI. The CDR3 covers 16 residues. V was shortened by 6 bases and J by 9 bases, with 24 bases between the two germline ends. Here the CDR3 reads CASRGEPLRQHPPQHF. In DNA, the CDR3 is TGCGCCAGCAGGGGGGAGCCTCTAAGACAGCATCCGCCCCAGCATTTT.

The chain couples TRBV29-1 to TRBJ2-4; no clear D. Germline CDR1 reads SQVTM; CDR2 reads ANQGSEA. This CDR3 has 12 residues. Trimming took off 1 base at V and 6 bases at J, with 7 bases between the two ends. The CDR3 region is CSVEGVANIQYF. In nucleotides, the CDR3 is TGCAGCGTTGAAGGGGTCGCAAACATTCAGTACTTC.

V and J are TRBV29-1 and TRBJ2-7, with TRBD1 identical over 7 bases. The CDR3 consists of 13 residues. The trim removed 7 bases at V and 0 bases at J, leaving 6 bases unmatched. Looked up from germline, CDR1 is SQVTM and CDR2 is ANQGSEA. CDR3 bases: TGCAGCGCTCGGGACAGACCCTCCTACGAGCAGTACTTC. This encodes CSARDRPSYEQYF.

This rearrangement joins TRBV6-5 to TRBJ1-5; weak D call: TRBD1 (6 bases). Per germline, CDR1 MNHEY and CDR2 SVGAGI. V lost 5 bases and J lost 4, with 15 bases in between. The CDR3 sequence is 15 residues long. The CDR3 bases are TGTGCCAGCAGTATGGGCAGGGGCCCGAATCAGCCCCAGCATTTT. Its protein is CASSMGRGPNQPQHF.

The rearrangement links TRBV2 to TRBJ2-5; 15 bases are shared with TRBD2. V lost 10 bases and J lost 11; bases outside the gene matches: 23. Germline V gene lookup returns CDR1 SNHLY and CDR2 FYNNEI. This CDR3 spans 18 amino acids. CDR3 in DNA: TGTGCCATCTACAGGGACAGGACCGGGACTAGCGGGAGGAATGAGCAGTACTTC. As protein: CAIYRDRTGTSGRNEQYF.

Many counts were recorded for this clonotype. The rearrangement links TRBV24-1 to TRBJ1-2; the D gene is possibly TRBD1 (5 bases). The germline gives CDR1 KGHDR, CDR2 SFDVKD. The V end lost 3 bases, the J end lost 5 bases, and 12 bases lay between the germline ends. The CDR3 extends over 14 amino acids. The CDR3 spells CATSDPAPGYGYTF. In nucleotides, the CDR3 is TGTGCCACCAGTGATCCAGCACCAGGGTATGGCTACACCTTC.

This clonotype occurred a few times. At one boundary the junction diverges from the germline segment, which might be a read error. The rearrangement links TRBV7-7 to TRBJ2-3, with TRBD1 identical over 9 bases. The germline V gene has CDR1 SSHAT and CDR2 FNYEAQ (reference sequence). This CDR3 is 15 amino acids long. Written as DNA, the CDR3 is TGTGCTAGCAGCTTAGCACAGGGGGCGGCAGATACGCAGTATTTT. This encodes CASSLAQGAADTQYF.

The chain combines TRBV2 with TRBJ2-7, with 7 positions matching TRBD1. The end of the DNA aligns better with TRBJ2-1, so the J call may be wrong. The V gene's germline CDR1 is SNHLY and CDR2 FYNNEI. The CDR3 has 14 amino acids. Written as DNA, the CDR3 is TGTGCCAGCAGGCCCGACAGGGTTCGAGATGAGCAGTTCTTC. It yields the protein CASRPDRVRDEQFF.

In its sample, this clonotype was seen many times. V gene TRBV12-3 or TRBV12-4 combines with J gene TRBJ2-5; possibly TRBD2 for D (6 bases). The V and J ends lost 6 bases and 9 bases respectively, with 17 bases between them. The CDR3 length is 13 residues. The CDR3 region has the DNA TGTGCCAGCAGCTTGCTACCGTCGGGGGCCCAGTACTTC. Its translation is CASSLLPSGAQYF.

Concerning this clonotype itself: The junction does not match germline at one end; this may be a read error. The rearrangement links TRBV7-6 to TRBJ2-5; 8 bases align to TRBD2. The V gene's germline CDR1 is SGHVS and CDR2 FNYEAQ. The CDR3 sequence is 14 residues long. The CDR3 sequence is CASSLSGAREIQYF. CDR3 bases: TGTGCCAGCAGCCTTAGCGGGGCACGAGAGATCCAGTACTTC.

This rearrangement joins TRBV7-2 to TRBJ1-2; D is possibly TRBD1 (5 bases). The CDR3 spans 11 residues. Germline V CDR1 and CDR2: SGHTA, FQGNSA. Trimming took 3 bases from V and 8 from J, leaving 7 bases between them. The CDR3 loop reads CASSFGTGYTF. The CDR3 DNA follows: TGTGCCAGCAGCTTCGGGACGGGCTACACCTTC.

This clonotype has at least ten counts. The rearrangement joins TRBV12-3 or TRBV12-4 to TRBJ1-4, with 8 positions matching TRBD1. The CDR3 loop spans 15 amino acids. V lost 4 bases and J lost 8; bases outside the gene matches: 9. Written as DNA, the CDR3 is TGTGCCAGCAGTTCCGATACAGGGGGGGCCGAAAAACTGTTTTTT. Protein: CASSSDTGGAEKLFF.

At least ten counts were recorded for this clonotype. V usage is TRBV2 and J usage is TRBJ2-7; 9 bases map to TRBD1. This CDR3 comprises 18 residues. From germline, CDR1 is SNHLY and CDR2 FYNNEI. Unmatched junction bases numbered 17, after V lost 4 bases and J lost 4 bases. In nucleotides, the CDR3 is TGTGCCAGCAGTGGGACAGGGGCCGCAACATCTCCCCGTTACGAGCAGTACTTC. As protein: CASSGTGAATSPRYEQYF.

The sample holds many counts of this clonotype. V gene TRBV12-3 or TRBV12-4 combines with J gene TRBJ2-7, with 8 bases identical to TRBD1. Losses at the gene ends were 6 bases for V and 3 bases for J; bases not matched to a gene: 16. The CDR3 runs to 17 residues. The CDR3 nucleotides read TGTGCCAGCAGCAGTCCCTTCGTGGGACAGGCGCTCTACGAGCAGTACTTC. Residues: CASSSPFVGQALYEQYF.

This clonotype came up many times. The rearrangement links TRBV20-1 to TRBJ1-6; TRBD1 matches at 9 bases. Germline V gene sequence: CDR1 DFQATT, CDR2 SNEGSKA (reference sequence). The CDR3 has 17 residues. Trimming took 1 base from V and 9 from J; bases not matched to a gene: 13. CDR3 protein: CSARVRFPGTGTSPLHF. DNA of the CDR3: TGCAGTGCTAGAGTTCGTTTTCCCGGGACAGGGACTTCACCCCTCCACTTT.

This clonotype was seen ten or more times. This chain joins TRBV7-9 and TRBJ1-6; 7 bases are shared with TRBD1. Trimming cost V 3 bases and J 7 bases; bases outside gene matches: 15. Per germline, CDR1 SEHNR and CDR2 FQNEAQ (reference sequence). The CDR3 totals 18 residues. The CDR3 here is CASSFSPPTGSRNSPLHF. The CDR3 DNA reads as TGTGCCAGCAGCTTTTCTCCGCCGACAGGGTCTAGGAATTCACCCCTCCACTTT.

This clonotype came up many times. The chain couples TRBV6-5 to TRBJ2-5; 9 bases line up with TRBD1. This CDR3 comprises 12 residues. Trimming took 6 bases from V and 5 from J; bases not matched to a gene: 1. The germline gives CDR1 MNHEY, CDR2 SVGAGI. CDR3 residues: CASRDRGETQYF. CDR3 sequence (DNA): TGTGCCAGCAGGGACAGGGGCGAGACCCAGTACTTC.

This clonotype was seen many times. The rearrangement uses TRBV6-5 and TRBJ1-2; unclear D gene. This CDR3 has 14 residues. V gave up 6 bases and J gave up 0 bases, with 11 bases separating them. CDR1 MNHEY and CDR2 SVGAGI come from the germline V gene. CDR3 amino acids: CASRPDAANYGYTF. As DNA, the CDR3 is TGTGCCAGCAGACCGGACGCTGCTAACTATGGCTACACCTTC.

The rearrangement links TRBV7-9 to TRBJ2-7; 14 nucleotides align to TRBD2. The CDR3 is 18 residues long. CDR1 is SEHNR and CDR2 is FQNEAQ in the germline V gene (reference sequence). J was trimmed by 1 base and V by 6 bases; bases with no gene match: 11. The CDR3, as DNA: TGTGCCAGCAGTTTGGGGTGGGGGACTAGCGGGAGTTCCTACGAGCAGTACTTC. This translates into CASSLGWGTSGSSYEQYF.